The entry below describes one TCR beta chain. No antigen is known for it. The sample comes from a study of T cell responses to AZD1222 COVID-19 vaccine. Study results and limitations: Repertoires were obtained only post-peak T cell response. At study baseline, merely six AZD1222 recipients were seropositive.

Measured with immunoSEQ multiplex PCR; TCRdb has only the in-frame clones, and not every one. The repertoire holds around 100,000 clones, with about 89% as singletons. This CDR3 has 13 residues. J gave up 3 bases and V 7 bases, and 5 bases lay outside the gene matches. Germline values: CDR1 LNHDA, CDR2 SQIVND (reference sequence). This receptor was taken from an adult in good health. The chain links TRBV19 to TRBJ2-5; 7 bases align to TRBD1. The sequencing here drew on peripheral blood, taken on day 0 of MenACWY control vaccination. The CDR3 nucleotides read TGTGCCAGTAAAGGCAGGGGGAAAGAGACCCAGTACTTC. Protein product: CASKGRGKETQYF.